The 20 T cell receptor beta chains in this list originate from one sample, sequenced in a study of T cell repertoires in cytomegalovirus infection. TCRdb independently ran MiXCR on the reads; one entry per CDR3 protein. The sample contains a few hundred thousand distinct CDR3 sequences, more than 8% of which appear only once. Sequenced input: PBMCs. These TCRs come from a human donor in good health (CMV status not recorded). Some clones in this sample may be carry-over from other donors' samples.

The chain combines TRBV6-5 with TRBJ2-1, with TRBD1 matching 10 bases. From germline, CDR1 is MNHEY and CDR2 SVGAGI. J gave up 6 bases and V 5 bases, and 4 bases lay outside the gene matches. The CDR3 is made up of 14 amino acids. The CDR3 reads CASSRGQGFNEQFF. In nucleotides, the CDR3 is TGTGCCAGCAGTCGGGGACAGGGGTTCAATGAGCAGTTCTTC.

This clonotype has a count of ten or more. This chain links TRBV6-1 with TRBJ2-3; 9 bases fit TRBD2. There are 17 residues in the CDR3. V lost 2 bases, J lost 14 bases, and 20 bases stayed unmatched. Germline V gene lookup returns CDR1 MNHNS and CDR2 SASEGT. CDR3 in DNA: TGTGCCAGCAGTGAACCTTTCCGGGATTTACTAGCGGGCCCAAGGTATTTT. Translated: CASSEPFRDLLAGPRYF.

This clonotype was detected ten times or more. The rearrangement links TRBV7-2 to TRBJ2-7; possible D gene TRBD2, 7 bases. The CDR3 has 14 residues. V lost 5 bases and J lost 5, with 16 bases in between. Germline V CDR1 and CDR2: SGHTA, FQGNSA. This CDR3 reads CASSLDGGLDEQYF. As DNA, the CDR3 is TGTGCCAGCAGCCTAGACGGGGGGCTGGACGAGCAGTACTTC.

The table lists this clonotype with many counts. CDR3: CASSSRTSGTQETQYF. In DNA, the CDR3 is TGTGCCAGCAGCTCCCGGACTAGCGGGACCCAAGAGACCCAGTACTTC. The rearrangement uses TRBV5-4 and TRBJ2-5; TRBD2 agrees at 12 bases. Germline values: CDR1 SGHNT, CDR2 YYREEE (reference sequence). This CDR3 has 16 residues. Losses at the gene ends were 3 bases for V and 1 base for J; bases not matched to a gene: 4.

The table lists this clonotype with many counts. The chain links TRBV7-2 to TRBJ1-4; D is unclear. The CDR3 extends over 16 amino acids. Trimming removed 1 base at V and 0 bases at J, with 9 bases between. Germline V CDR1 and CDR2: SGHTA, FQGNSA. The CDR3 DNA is TGTGCCAGCAGCTTAGTTACCGGGACAACTAATGAAAAACTGTTTTTT. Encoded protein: CASSLVTGTTNEKLFF.

The CDR3 DNA reads TGTGCCGGTGTGAACCCAGGGACAGGGTTTGACATTCAGTACTTC. Translation: CAGVNPGTGFDIQYF. The chain carries TRBV2 and TRBJ2-4; TRBD1 matches 9 bases. Per germline, CDR1 SNHLY and CDR2 FYNNEI. Trimming removed 11 bases from V and 8 bases from J; junction bases left unmatched: 16. This CDR3 has 15 residues. Full variable domain (remainder filled in from reference TRBV2 and TRBJ2-4): EPEVTQTPSHQVTQMGQEVILRCVPISNHLYFYWYRQILGQKVEFLVSFYNNEISEKSEIFDDQFSVERPDGSNFTLKIRSTKLEDSAMYFCAGVNPGTGFDIQYFGAGTRLSVL.

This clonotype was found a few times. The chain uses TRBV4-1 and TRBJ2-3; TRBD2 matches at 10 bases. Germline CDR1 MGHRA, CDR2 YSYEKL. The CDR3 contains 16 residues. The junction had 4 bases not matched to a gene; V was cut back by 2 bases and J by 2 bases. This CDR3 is CASSQRLAGPTDTQYF. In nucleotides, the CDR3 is TGCGCCAGCAGCCAAAGACTAGCGGGCCCCACAGATACGCAGTATTTT.

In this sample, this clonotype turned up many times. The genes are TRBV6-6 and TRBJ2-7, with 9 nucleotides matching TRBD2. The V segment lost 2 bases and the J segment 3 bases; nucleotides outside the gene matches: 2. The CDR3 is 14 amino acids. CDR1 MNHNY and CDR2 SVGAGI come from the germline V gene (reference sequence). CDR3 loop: CASSYGTSIYEQYF. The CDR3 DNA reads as TGTGCCAGCAGTTACGGGACTAGCATCTACGAGCAGTACTTC.

CDR3 bases: TGCAGTGCTAGAGATCAGGACAGGGGGAACACTGAAGCTTTCTTT. It specifies CSARDQDRGNTEAFF. The chain employs TRBV20-1 and TRBJ1-1; TRBD1 agrees at 9 bases. There are 15 residues in the CDR3. Germline V lookup: CDR1 DFQATT, CDR2 SNEGSKA (reference sequence). The junction had 3 bases not matched to a gene; V was cut back by 0 bases and J by 1 base.

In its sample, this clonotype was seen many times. This CDR3 is CASSSRGNGNQPQHF. In DNA, the CDR3 is TGTGCCAGCAGTTCCAGGGGGAATGGCAATCAGCCCCAGCATTTT. The genes are TRBV27 and TRBJ1-5, with 7 nucleotides matching TRBD1. The CDR3 consists of 15 residues. The J segment lost 2 bases and the V segment lost 4 bases, leaving 5 bases of the junction unmatched. Looked up from germline, CDR1 is MNHEY and CDR2 is SMNVEV (reference sequence).

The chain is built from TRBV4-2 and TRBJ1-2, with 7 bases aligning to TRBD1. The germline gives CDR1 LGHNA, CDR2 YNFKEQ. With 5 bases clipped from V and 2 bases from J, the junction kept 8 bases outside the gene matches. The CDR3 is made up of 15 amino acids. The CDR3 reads CASSETTGANYGYTF. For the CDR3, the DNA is TGTGCCAGCAGCGAAACTACAGGGGCCAACTATGGCTACACCTTC.

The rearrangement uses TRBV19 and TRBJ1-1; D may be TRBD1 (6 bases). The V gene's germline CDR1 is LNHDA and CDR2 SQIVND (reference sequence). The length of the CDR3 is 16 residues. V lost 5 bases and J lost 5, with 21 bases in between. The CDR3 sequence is CASSPRGGDTRTEAFF. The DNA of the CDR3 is TGTGCCAGTAGTCCCCGGGGAGGGGACACCCGAACTGAAGCTTTCTTT.

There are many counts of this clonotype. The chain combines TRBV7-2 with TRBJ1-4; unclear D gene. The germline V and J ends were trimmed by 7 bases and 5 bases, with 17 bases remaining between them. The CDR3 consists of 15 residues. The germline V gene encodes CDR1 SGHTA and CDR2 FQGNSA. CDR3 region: CASTPMGATNEKLFF. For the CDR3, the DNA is TGTGCCAGCACCCCCATGGGCGCGACAAATGAAAAACTGTTTTTT.

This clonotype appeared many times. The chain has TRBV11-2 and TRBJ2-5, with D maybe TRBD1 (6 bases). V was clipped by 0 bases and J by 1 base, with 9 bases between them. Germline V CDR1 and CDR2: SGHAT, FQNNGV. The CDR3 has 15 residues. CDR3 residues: CASSLEQGIQETQYF. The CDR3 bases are TGTGCCAGCAGCTTAGAACAGGGAATCCAAGAGACCCAGTACTTC.

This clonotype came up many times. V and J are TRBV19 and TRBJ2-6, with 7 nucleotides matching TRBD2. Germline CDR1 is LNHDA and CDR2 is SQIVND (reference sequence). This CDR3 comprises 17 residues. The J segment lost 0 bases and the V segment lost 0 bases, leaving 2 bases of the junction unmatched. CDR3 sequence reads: CASSIEGLISGANVLTF. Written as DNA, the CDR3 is TGTGCCAGTAGTATAGAGGGACTAATCTCTGGGGCCAACGTCCTGACTTTC.

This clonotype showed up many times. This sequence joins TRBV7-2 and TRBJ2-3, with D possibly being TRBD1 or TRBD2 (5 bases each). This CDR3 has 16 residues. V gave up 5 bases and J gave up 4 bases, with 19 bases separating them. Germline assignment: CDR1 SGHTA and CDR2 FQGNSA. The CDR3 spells CASSPGLGTGPDTQYF. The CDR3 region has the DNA TGTGCCAGCAGCCCGGGGCTGGGGACGGGGCCAGATACGCAGTATTTT.

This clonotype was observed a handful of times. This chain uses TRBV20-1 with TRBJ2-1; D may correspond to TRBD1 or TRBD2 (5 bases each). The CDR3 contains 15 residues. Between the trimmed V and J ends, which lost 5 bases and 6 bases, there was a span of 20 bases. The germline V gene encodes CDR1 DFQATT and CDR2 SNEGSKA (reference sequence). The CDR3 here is CSAPSTRDPSNEQFF. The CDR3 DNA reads TGCAGTGCTCCTTCTACTAGGGACCCTTCCAATGAGCAGTTCTTC.

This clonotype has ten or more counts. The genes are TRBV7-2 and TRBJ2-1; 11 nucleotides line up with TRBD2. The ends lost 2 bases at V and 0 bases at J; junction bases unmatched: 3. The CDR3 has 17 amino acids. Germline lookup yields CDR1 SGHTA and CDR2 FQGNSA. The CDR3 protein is CASSLQLAGASYNEQFF. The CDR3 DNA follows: TGTGCCAGCAGCTTACAACTAGCGGGAGCCTCCTACAATGAGCAGTTCTTC.

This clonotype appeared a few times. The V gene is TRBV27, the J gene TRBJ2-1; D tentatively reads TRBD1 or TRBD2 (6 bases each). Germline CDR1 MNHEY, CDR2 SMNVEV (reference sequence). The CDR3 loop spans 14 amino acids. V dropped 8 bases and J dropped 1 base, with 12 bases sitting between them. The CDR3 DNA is TGTGCCAGCTGGAGGGGGACGTCCTACAATGAGCAGTTCTTC. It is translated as CASWRGTSYNEQFF.

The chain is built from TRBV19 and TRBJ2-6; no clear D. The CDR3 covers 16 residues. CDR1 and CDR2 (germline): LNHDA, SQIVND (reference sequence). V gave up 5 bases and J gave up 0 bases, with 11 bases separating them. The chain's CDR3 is CASSRAADSGANVLTF. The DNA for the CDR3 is TGTGCCAGTAGTCGGGCAGCCGACTCTGGGGCCAACGTCCTGACTTTC.